The 8 T cell receptor beta chains reported below all come from one sample, sequenced in a study of blood T cells in healthy people across ages. PCR was performed a second time for roughly 7 to 12 cycles using a sample-barcoded 5' primer and a J-beta primer mix. MiXCR, run by TCRdb on the 5' RACE reads, gives a single entry per CDR3 protein. The table shows approximately 1,700,000 distinct CDR3 sequences, with about 39% occurring only once. The sequencing input was blood. The receptors shown here come from a human donor in good health.

Only a few counts were recorded for this clonotype. The CDR3 protein is CSVGPRGETQYF. The CDR3 region has the DNA TGCAGCGTTGGTCCCAGAGGAGAGACCCAGTACTTC. The V call is TRBV29-1, the J call TRBJ2-5; D is undetermined. The germline gives CDR1 SQVTM, CDR2 ANQGSEA. Trimming left V 4 bases short and J 4 bases short, with 10 bases between. There are 12 residues in the CDR3.

The rearrangement uses TRBV10-3 and TRBJ1-1; no reliable D call. V was trimmed by 0 bases and J by 8 bases, leaving 7 bases between them. Germline loops: CDR1 ENHRY, CDR2 SYGVKD. The CDR3 runs 12 residues. The CDR3 nucleotides read TGTGCCATCAGTGAGTCGAGGTCAGAAGCTTTCTTT. Translating gives CAISESRSEAFF.

The chain combines TRBV20-1 with TRBJ2-1; 11 nucleotides match TRBD2. Looked up from germline, CDR1 is DFQATT and CDR2 is SNEGSKA (reference sequence). The CDR3 consists of 16 residues. The V segment lost 0 bases and the J segment 4 bases; nucleotides outside the gene matches: 5. The CDR3, as DNA: TGCAGTGCTAGAGACCTTAGCGGGGGGGGATACAATGAGCAGTTCTTC. It specifies CSARDLSGGGYNEQFF.

At least ten counts were recorded for this clonotype. The chain combines TRBV11-3 with TRBJ2-3, with 8 positions matching TRBD2. Looked up from germline, CDR1 is SGHNT and CDR2 is YENEEA. This CDR3 is built from 15 residues. The J segment lost 5 bases and the V segment lost 5 bases, leaving 9 bases of the junction unmatched. The CDR3 protein is CASSPPGLAGDTQYF. For the CDR3, the DNA is TGTGCCAGCAGCCCCCCGGGGCTAGCGGGAGATACGCAGTATTTT.

This chain links TRBV29-1 with TRBJ2-7, with TRBD1 matching over 9 bases. The CDR3 runs to 15 residues. With 7 bases clipped from V and 1 base from J, the junction kept 11 bases outside the gene matches. The germline CDR1 and CDR2 sequences are SQVTM and ANQGSEA. The CDR3 sequence: CSAGTSGTGSYEQYF. CDR3 DNA: TGCAGCGCCGGTACTTCGGGGACAGGGTCCTACGAGCAGTACTTC.

This clonotype was recorded a few times. The chain uses TRBV9 and TRBJ2-2; D is uncertain. Germline V gene sequence: CDR1 SGDLS, CDR2 YYNGEE. Trimming pared 0 bases from V and 0 bases from J, leaving 6 bases between. The CDR3 has 15 amino acids. This chain's CDR3 is CASSVGAANTGELFF. Here the CDR3 DNA reads TGTGCCAGCAGCGTAGGGGCAGCGAACACCGGGGAGCTGTTTTTT.

The table lists this clonotype with a few counts. CDR3 region: CAISDPGRAMGNIQYF. For the CDR3, the DNA is TGTGCCATCAGTGACCCCGGCAGGGCCATGGGGAACATTCAGTACTTC. This sequence joins TRBV10-3 and TRBJ2-4, with a weak D call TRBD1 (5 bases). The V end was cut by 3 bases, the J end by 7 bases, with 19 bases between. The CDR3 is 16 residues long. Germline lookup yields CDR1 ENHRY and CDR2 SYGVKD.

The chain is built from TRBV6-2 or TRBV6-3 and TRBJ2-1; the match to TRBD1 covers 11 bases. The germline CDR1 and CDR2 sequences are MNHEY and SVGEGT. The V and J ends lost 4 bases and 3 bases, in that order; junction bases with no gene match: 5. The CDR3 is 16 residues long. Here the CDR3 DNA reads TGTGCCAGCAGTTGGCTTGGGACAGGGGGCTACAATGAGCAGTTCTTC. Its translation: CASSWLGTGGYNEQFF.